This T cell receptor beta chain is drawn from a study of blood T cell repertoires in COVID-19 (dated by TCRdb to 2019 to 2021). Describing the broader study: Samples from collaborators originated in the United States, Italy and Spain and spanned both the acute and convalescent phases of COVID-19. The material from the prospective study consisted of cDNA or gDNA derived from T cells, B-cell-depleted T cells, or PBMCs. The dataset comprised deeply sampled blood TCRbeta repertoires from subjects exposed to, actively infected with, or recovered from COVID-19. A freely available public database, intended as a resource for researchers studying the immune response to SARS-CoV-2, is where the repertoires were released. Samples were obtained from the ongoing ImmuneRACE study (first 160 participants) and from 1,254 subjects provided by 6 global collaborators. A de-identified subject ID, COVID-19 status, age in years and sex were almost always included in the sample metadata. Where HLA class I and class II types were available, the types were taken from metadata supplied by the sample provider, not from assay-based typing.

The paper's findings and limits, for the study overall: How much clinical and demographic metadata was included differed by source and by participant, and the metadata was provided uncurated.

With respect to this clone: What antigen it recognizes has not been identified. No much larger clone exists at a distance of one base, and base qualities are not known.

In the prospective study, participants were roughly 18 to 89 years old, resided in 24 geographic areas of the United States, and were enrolled through a virtual design. To assign participants to cohorts, the prospective study relied on clinical history that participants themselves reported in a screening survey and a study questionnaire. Exposed participants had been in contact with someone with a PCR-confirmed or clinician-diagnosed COVID-19 case within 2 weeks of study entry. Each participant in the prospective study had whole blood, serum and a nasopharyngeal or oropharyngeal swab collected by mobile phlebotomists. Prospective study participants could optionally give additional blood draws and questionnaires over an approximately two-month period. Prospective study blood samples were shipped either frozen or at room temperature before DNA extraction. TCRbeta CDR3 regions were amplified from genomic DNA by means of the immunoSEQ Assay, a bias-controlled multiplex PCR. For the original study's pipeline: Nucleated cell counts per sample were estimated from amplification of reference gene primers within the assay. To quantify the absolute abundance of each unique TCRbeta CDR3 rearrangement, sequence reads were collapsed and filtered. For each sample, productive Simpson clonality was calculated as the square root of Simpson's diversity index across productive rearrangements. The immuneACCESS repertoire file appears here via TCRdb, limited to in-frame rearrangements. These files lack a portion of the clones; in checked studies, under half of the deficit traces to unresolved V genes, and the cause of the others is not known. Clone size and V and J calls were adopted from that table, with D and trimming inferred from the DNA. The sample data list some 320,000 clones, and more than 90% of these were observed just once. The ten largest clones add up to about 4% of the sample.

The trim is 0 bases for V and 4 bases for J, with a gap of 10 bases between the germline ends. Via the germline V gene (reference sequence), CDR1 is SGHAT and CDR2 FQDESV. There are 14 amino acids in the CDR3, from cysteine to phenylalanine inclusive. Only the CDR3 region is kept as DNA, spanning 42 bases read in frame from base 1. The rearranged segments are TRBV11-1 and TRBJ2-7, and the D gene may be TRBD1, 5 bases matching. Sequenced input: PBMCs or T cells enriched from blood (not recorded which). The origin of this receptor is a woman in her thirties who had been exposed to COVID-19. The CDR3 protein sequence reads: CASSLAGQVYEQYF. The nucleotide sequence is given as TGTGCCAGCAGCTTAGCGGGGCAGGTATACGAGCAGTACTTC.